A single sample gave rise to the 20 T cell receptor beta chains below, sequenced in a study of cytomegalovirus exposure and HLA in healthy donors. Researchers ran the PCR with 60 Vbeta and 13 Jbeta primers. The protocol was immunoSEQ multiplex PCR, while the TCRdb copy is restricted to in-frame clones and leaves out a portion. The sample records around 99,000 clones, under 80% being singletons. The material sequenced was PBMCs. The receptors here all came from a man between 45 and 60 years old in good health and CMV-seropositive.

This chain links TRBV5-1 with TRBJ2-3, with 11 bases aligning to TRBD2. This CDR3 contains 17 residues. J lost 4 bases, V lost 0 bases, and 7 bases had no gene match. Germline CDR1 and CDR2: SGHRS and YFSETQ. In DNA, the CDR3 is TGCGCCAGCAGCTTGGTGGCTAGCGGGGGGCTGGCAGATACGCAGTATTTT. It is translated as CASSLVASGGLADTQYF.

On this clone itself: At one boundary the junction diverges from the germline segment, which might be a read error. The chain links TRBV6-5 to TRBJ1-2; D unclear. The germline V gene encodes CDR1 MNHEY and CDR2 SVGAGI. The CDR3 sequence is 13 residues long. CDR3 protein: CASSYVLNYGYPF. CDR3 DNA: TGTGCCAGCAGTTATGTGCTAAACTATGGCTACCCCTTC.

The chain carries TRBV9 and TRBJ2-5; TRBD2 agrees at 8 bases. From germline, CDR1 is SGDLS and CDR2 YYNGEE. The trim removed 2 bases at V and 5 bases at J, leaving 11 bases unmatched. The CDR3 totals 16 residues. This CDR3 reads CASSVGGVSLSETQYF. CDR3 sequence (DNA): TGTGCCAGCAGCGTCGGGGGGGTGAGCTTATCGGAGACCCAGTACTTC.

This clone was counted between two and nine times. The rearrangement joins TRBV5-8 to TRBJ2-2; D is unresolved. This CDR3 is 14 amino acids long. Deletions cut 4 bases from V and 6 bases from J, with 13 bases between. CDR1 SGHTS and CDR2 YDEGEE come from the germline V gene. The CDR3 bases are TGTGCCAGCAGCCCCAGACCCGAGGCCGGGGAGCTGTTTTTT. It specifies CASSPRPEAGELFF. The variable domain in full, completed from reference TRBV5-8 and TRBJ2-2, reads EAGVTQSPTHLIKTRGQQATLRCSPISGHTSVYWYQQALGLGLQFLLWYDEGEERNRGNFPPRFSGRQFPNYSSELNVNALELEDSALYLCASSPRPEAGELFFGEGSRLTVL.

The chain joins TRBV30 to TRBJ1-1; 10 bases are shared with TRBD1. With 8 bases clipped from V and 7 bases from J, the junction kept 16 bases outside the gene matches. The CDR3 covers 15 residues. Germline-derived CDR1 and CDR2 are GTSNPN and SVGIG (reference sequence). DNA of the CDR3: TGTGCCGTAACGCGCCCGGACAGGGGGTGGGGTGAAGCTTTCTTT. Translation gives CAVTRPDRGWGEAFF.

The CDR3 DNA is TGTGCCAGCAGCCTGGGGGCAAACTCCTACGAGCAGTACTTC. Translation: CASSLGANSYEQYF. The V gene is TRBV28, the J gene TRBJ2-7, with a possible D match to TRBD1 (6 bases). The CDR3 length is 14 residues. The V end was cut by 6 bases, the J end by 0 bases, with 12 bases between. The germline V gene encodes CDR1 MDHEN and CDR2 SYDVKM. The variable domain in full, completed from reference TRBV28 and TRBJ2-7, reads DVKVTQSSRYLVKRTGEKVFLECVQDMDHENMFWYRQDPGLGLRLIYFSYDVKMKEKGDIPEGYSVSREKKERFSLILESASTNQTSMYLCASSLGANSYEQYFGPGTRLTVT.

This chain links TRBV27 with TRBJ2-1, with 7 bases aligning to TRBD1. This CDR3 has 15 amino acids. Germline lookup yields CDR1 MNHEY and CDR2 SMNVEV (reference sequence). V dropped 5 bases and J dropped 6; count of bases not matched to a gene: 10. CDR3 amino acids: CASSPGTAPPNEQFF. DNA of the CDR3: TGTGCCAGCAGTCCGGGGACAGCCCCCCCCAATGAGCAGTTCTTC.

The chain couples TRBV29-1 to TRBJ1-4; TRBD1 matches 9 bases. The CDR3 has 12 amino acids. Germline-derived CDR1 and CDR2 are SQVTM and ANQGSEA. V lost 7 bases and J lost 8; bases outside the gene matches: 5. CDR3 residues: CSGRTGDEKLFF. Written as DNA, the CDR3 is TGCAGCGGCCGGACAGGGGACGAAAAACTGTTTTTT.

The chain employs TRBV18 and TRBJ2-5; D is perhaps TRBD1 (5 bases). Germline CDR1 is KGHSH and CDR2 is LQKENI. This CDR3 comprises 14 residues. V gave up 2 bases and J gave up 0 bases, with 7 bases separating them. The CDR3 reads CASSPLTDQETQYF. CDR3 in DNA: TGTGCCAGCTCACCATTGACAGACCAAGAGACCCAGTACTTC.

Comment on this clone: The junction departs from germline at one end; a sequencing error may be responsible. The chain links TRBV28 to TRBJ1-5, with 7 bases that match TRBD1. The CDR3 length is 15 residues. The germline CDR1 and CDR2 sequences are MDHEN and SYDVKM. As DNA, the CDR3 is TGTGCCAGCAGTCGAACAGACAGGGCTAATCAGCCCCAGAATTTT. It encodes CASSRTDRANQPQNF.

V usage is TRBV6-1 and J usage is TRBJ2-7; the D gene is possibly TRBD2 (6 bases). The germline gives CDR1 MNHNS, CDR2 SASEGT. The CDR3 is 15 residues long. Trimming removed 2 bases at V and 0 bases at J, with 11 bases between. The CDR3 nucleotides are TGTGCCAGCAGTGAACCCGGGACTGGCTCCTACGAGCAGTACTTC. Amino acids: CASSEPGTGSYEQYF.

The DNA of the CDR3 is TGTGCCAGCAGTGAACAAATAAGAGCTAACTATGGCTACACCTTC. Protein: CASSEQIRANYGYTF. The genes are TRBV6-1 and TRBJ1-2; D not certain. The germline V gene encodes CDR1 MNHNS and CDR2 SASEGT. Trimming removed 2 bases at V and 0 bases at J, with 10 bases between. The CDR3 contains 15 residues.

This chain uses TRBV28 with TRBJ1-5; TRBD1 is a possible D gene (6 bases). The germline V gene encodes CDR1 MDHEN and CDR2 SYDVKM. The V end was cut by 5 bases, the J end by 10 bases, with 15 bases between. The CDR3 contains 13 residues. Here the CDR3 DNA reads TGTGCCAGCAGTAGGGGGGGGACTGGTCCCCAGCATTTT. It specifies CASSRGGTGPQHF.

The V gene is TRBV19, the J gene TRBJ2-5; perhaps TRBD1 as D (7 bases). CDR1 LNHDA and CDR2 SQIVND come from the germline V gene (reference sequence). The CDR3 has 16 residues. V gave up 1 base and J gave up 5 bases, with 17 bases separating them. The chain's CDR3 is CASSIGGTVAGETQYF. The CDR3 coding sequence is TGTGCCAGTAGTATAGGTGGGACAGTTGCGGGGGAGACCCAGTACTTC.

The chain uses TRBV29-1 and TRBJ1-1; D is undetermined. In germline, CDR1 is SQVTM, CDR2 ANQGSEA. This CDR3 is built from 13 residues. V lost 7 bases, J lost 4 bases, and 16 bases lay in between. CDR3 coding DNA: TGCAGCGCCAACTTCGTCGGGAGCACTGAAGCTTTCTTT. It yields the protein CSANFVGSTEAFF. Full variable domain (remainder filled in from reference TRBV29-1 and TRBJ1-1): SAVISQKPSRDICQRGTSLTIQCQVDSQVTMMFWYRQQPGQSLTLIATANQGSEATYESGFVIDKFPISRPNLTFSTLTVSNMSPEDSSIYLCSANFVGSTEAFFGQGTRLTVV.

This clone was seen a few times. The chain uses TRBV7-8 and TRBJ2-7; TRBD1 agrees at 9 bases. After removal of 5 bases from V and 3 bases from J, the junction contained 5 bases not matched to a gene. The CDR3 extends over 14 amino acids. In germline, CDR1 is SGHVS, CDR2 FQNEAQ. The CDR3: CASSARDRDYEQYF. CDR3 DNA: TGTGCCAGCAGCGCCCGGGACAGGGACTACGAGCAGTACTTC.

This sequence joins TRBV7-2 and TRBJ2-5; TRBD1 aligns across 7 bases. This CDR3 spans 14 amino acids. V gave up 4 bases and J gave up 4 bases; unmatched junction bases: 6. Germline V gives CDR1 SGHTA, CDR2 FQGNSA. CDR3 region: CASSSGTVLETQYF. The CDR3 DNA is TGTGCCAGCAGCTCTGGGACAGTTCTAGAGACCCAGTACTTC.

V gene TRBV29-1 combines with J gene TRBJ2-1; maybe TRBD1 (5 bases). The germline V gene encodes CDR1 SQVTM and CDR2 ANQGSEA. The CDR3 is 11 amino acids. Trimming pared 7 bases from V and 6 bases from J, leaving 10 bases between. For the CDR3, the DNA is TGCAGCGGAAAGGACACCAATGAGCAGTTCTTC. Translating it yields CSGKDTNEQFF.

This clone was seen a handful of times. The V call is TRBV28, the J call TRBJ2-7, with D possibly being TRBD2 (6 bases). Germline V lookup: CDR1 MDHEN, CDR2 SYDVKM. V lost 3 bases to trimming and J lost 6 bases, with 15 bases between them. This CDR3 has 14 amino acids. CDR3 bases: TGTGCCAGCAGTTTTTCGGAGGGTGTAGGCGAGCAGTACTTC. It translates to CASSFSEGVGEQYF.

The chain couples TRBV7-2 to TRBJ1-1; D not certain. This CDR3 comprises 14 residues. The germline gives CDR1 SGHTA, CDR2 FQGNSA. Trimming left V 7 bases short and J 1 base short, with 13 bases between. The CDR3 nucleotides are TGTGCCAGCACCCCTTCGGTCGGGAACACTGAAGCTTTCTTT. Amino acid sequence: CASTPSVGNTEAFF.